The entry that follows covers one T cell receptor (beta chain) sequence. V lost 4 bases and J lost 3; bases outside the gene matches: 6. This CDR3 is 15 amino acids long. Germline V gene lookup returns CDR1 SGHVS and CDR2 FQNEAQ. The sample belongs to a study of blood T cell repertoires in COVID-19. Turning to the study itself: Both acute and convalescent COVID-19 samples were obtained from the United States, Italy and Spain. The analysed material was cDNA or gDNA that came from T cells, B-cell-depleted T cells, or PBMCs.

In the source study's methods: Scientists estimated how many nucleated cells there were by amplifying reference gene primers. Assay: immunoSEQ multiplex PCR; the TCRdb copy retains only in-frame clones and omits some. V and J calls and clone size are copied from that table; D and trimming were computed from the DNA. The sample lists some 74,000 clones, around 83% occurring once. This sequence joins TRBV7-8 and TRBJ2-4, with 7 positions matching TRBD2. This receptor was identified in a man aged 80 or over with acute or convalescent COVID-19. Specimen: peripheral blood. This CDR3 is CASSSPWTSKNIQYF. DNA of the CDR3: TGTGCCAGCAGCTCTCCCTGGACTAGCAAAAACATTCAGTACTTC.